The subject of this entry is one T cell receptor (beta chain). The antigen remains undetermined. The same CDR3 also results from other DNA sequences found in this sample. Looked up from germline, CDR1 is ENHRY and CDR2 is SYGVKD. This CDR3 spans 13 amino acids. Trimming at V came to 6 bases and at J to 7 bases, leaving 2 bases not matched to a gene. Since all of the isolated RNA was reverse transcribed, expressed TCRB transcripts were what got sequenced. The data were produced by immunoSEQ multiplex PCR, yet TCRdb's version contains in-frame clones alone and is incomplete. The table shows 900,000 or so clones, with under 20% occurring only once. This sample is drawn from a study of beta chain features in type 1 diabetes. General study findings and limits: The study found moderately but significantly shorter TCRB CDR3s in all four CD4+ subsets of Type 1 diabetes patients.

The rearrangement links TRBV10-3 to TRBJ2-1; 11 bases map to TRBD2. The sample was naive CD4+ T cells from blood. The TCR sequence derives from a woman under 30 in good health. Here the CDR3 DNA reads TGTGCCATCAGATTAGCGGGAGGGAATGAGCAGTTCTTC. Its protein is CAIRLAGGNEQFF.